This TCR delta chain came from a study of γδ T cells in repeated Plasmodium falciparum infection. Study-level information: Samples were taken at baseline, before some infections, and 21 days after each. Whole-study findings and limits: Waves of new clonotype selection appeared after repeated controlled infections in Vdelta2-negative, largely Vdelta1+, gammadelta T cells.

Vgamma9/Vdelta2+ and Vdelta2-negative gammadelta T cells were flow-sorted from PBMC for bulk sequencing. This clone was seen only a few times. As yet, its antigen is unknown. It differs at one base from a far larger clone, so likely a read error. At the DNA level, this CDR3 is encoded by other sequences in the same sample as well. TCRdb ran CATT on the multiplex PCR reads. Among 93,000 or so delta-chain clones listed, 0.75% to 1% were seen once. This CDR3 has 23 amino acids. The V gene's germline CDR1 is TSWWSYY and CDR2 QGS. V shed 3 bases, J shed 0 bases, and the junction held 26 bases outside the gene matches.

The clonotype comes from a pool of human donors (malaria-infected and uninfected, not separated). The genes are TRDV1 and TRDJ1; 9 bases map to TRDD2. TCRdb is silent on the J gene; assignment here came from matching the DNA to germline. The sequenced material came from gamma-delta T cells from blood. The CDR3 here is CALGERGPSYTPWYDSYTDKLIF. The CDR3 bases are TGTGCTCTTGGGGAGCGGGGGCCTTCCTACACCCCATGGTACGATTCGTACACCGATAAACTCATCTTT.